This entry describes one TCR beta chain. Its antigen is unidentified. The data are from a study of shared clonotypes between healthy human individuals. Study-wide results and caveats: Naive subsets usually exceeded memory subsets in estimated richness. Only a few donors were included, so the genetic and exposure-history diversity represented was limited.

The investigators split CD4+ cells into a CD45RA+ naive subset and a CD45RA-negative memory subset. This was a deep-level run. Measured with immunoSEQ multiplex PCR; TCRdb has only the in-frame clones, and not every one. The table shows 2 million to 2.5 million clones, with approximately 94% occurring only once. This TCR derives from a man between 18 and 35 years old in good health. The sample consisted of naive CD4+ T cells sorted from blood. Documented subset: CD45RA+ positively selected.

Here the CDR3 reads CASGSTGFTEAFF. In nucleotides, the CDR3 is TGTGCCAGCGGGTCGACAGGATTCACTGAAGCTTTCTTT. The rearrangement uses TRBV2 and TRBJ1-1; tentative D call: TRBD1 (6 bases). V gave up 8 bases and J gave up 4 bases, with 14 bases separating them. The CDR3 is made up of 13 amino acids. Per the germline V gene, CDR1 is SNHLY and CDR2 is FYNNEI.